This TCR beta chain was captured by sequencing in a study of a mutant IDH1 vaccine in newly diagnosed glioma. About the study: Vaccines began 4-6 weeks after radiotherapy alone, or with temozolomide cycles. Treated patients, averaging roughly 40 years, were about 60% male and roughly 38% female. Radiotherapy, temozolomide, or both had been given previously, and both were given to most. Study conclusions and caveats: Vaccination elicited immune responses in 90% to 95% of patients.

Regarding time point: week 23, last vaccination. Doses comprised 300 ug of mutant IDH1 20-mer peptide each, plus topical imiquimod. V lost 7 bases and J 5 bases, leaving 11 bases between the germline ends. Germline-derived CDR1 and CDR2 are MNHEY and SMNVEV (reference sequence). This CDR3 spans 12 amino acids. This clone was seen more than once but under ten times. Its specificity is unknown. Method: immunoSEQ multiplex PCR; TCRdb's copy keeps in-frame clones and lacks some. The sample includes fewer than 30,000 clones, around 80% seen only once; the top ten take approximately 8%. This clonotype originated in a woman younger than 35 with glioma. Sequenced material: PBMCs, taken from a glioma patient whose treatment included an IDH1 peptide vaccine. This chain uses TRBV27 with TRBJ1-1; D uncertain. The CDR3 protein is CASKRESTEAFF. CDR3 in DNA: TGTGCCAGCAAGAGGGAATCTACTGAAGCTTTCTTT.